A single T cell receptor (beta chain) is shown here with its context. Its antigen is undetermined. MiXCR, applied by TCRdb to the RACE reads, yields one record per CDR3 protein. The sample consists of roughly 180,000 distinct CDR3 sequences, roughly 14% of them appearing once. Noted time point: patch test 1, 2 weeks after DPC sensitization. Treatment described: therapeutic diphenylcyclopropenone sensitization with weekly scalp DPC. People who gave samples had alopecia, were 18 to 70 years old, and were suitable for DPC. This entry belongs to a study of human T cells and chemical hapten exposure. About the research overall: Women made up most patients, who had alopecia areata, totalis or universalis. Whole-study findings and limits: Alopecia affecting every donor means their immune response may not match healthy people's. A positive correlation with patch test score was shown by PT1 expanded TCR counts.

Trimming shortened V by 4 bases and J by 0 bases, and 11 bases separated the two germline ends. Germline CDR1 reads SQVTM; CDR2 reads ANQGSEA. The CDR3 covers 14 residues. The origin of this receptor is a woman aged 25 to 45 with alopecia areata. Some clones in this sample may be carry-over from other donors' samples. The chain employs TRBV29-1 and TRBJ2-3; D unclear. The sequenced sample was whole blood, obtained in connection with sensitization to the hapten diphenylcyclopropenone (DPC). This CDR3 reads CSVVKHESTDTQYF. CDR3 sequence (DNA): TGCAGCGTTGTGAAACACGAAAGCACAGATACGCAGTATTTT.